These 32 T cell receptor beta chains were sequenced from one sample in a study of cytomegalovirus exposure and HLA in healthy donors. PCR was performed using 60 Vbeta and 13 Jbeta primers. Repertoires were generated with immunoSEQ multiplex PCR, while TCRdb's copy carries only in-frame clones and drops some. The sample has roughly 100,000 clones; over 80% are singletons. The sequencing input was PBMCs. These receptors all come from a man younger than 35 in good health and CMV-seronegative.

This sequence joins TRBV5-1 and TRBJ1-2; 7 nucleotides line up with TRBD1. V lost 4 bases and J lost 4; bases outside the gene matches: 4. The CDR3 is 13 residues long. The germline V gene encodes CDR1 SGHRS and CDR2 YFSETQ. The CDR3 reads CASSPGQPYGYTF. CDR3 nucleotide sequence: TGCGCCAGCAGCCCGGGACAGCCCTATGGCTACACCTTC.

This clone was found many times. V is TRBV4-3 and J is TRBJ1-2; 7 bases agree with TRBD1. CDR3 length: 15 amino acids. The germline V gene encodes CDR1 LGHNA and CDR2 YSLEER. Losses at the gene ends were 4 bases for V and 5 bases for J; bases not matched to a gene: 10. The CDR3 DNA is TGCGCCAGCAGCCTAGAGACAGGGTTAACGTATGGCTACACCTTC. This translates into CASSLETGLTYGYTF.

The rearrangement joins TRBV5-1 to TRBJ1-6; no definite D call. The CDR3 covers 14 residues. CDR1 and CDR2 (germline): SGHRS, YFSETQ. Deletions cut 0 bases from V and 9 bases from J, with 10 bases between. The CDR3 bases are TGCGCCAGCAGCTTGGCATTGATCGGTTCACCCCTCCACTTT. It codes for CASSLALIGSPLHF.

V and J are TRBV19 and TRBJ1-2, with D possibly TRBD1 on 5 matching bases. CDR3 length equals 14 residues. Germline CDR1 LNHDA, CDR2 SQIVND (reference sequence). The V end was cut by 1 base, the J end by 4 bases, with 10 bases between. CDR3 nucleotides: TGTGCCAGTAGTATAGGGGAGGGGAGCTATGGCTACACCTTC. It translates to CASSIGEGSYGYTF.

The chain joins TRBV7-2 to TRBJ1-1, with unresolved D. This CDR3 has 14 amino acids. CDR1 is SGHTA and CDR2 is FQGNSA in the germline V gene. V lost 3 bases, J lost 2 bases, and 10 bases lay in between. CDR3 in DNA: TGTGCCAGCAGCTTTAAAACAGATAACACTGAAGCTTTCTTT. This encodes CASSFKTDNTEAFF.

This rearrangement joins TRBV7-8 to TRBJ1-1; 7 nucleotides agree with TRBD1. The junction had 4 bases not matched to a gene; V was cut back by 1 base and J by 11 bases. Germline CDR1 is SGHVS and CDR2 is FQNEAQ. The CDR3 runs to 12 residues. CDR3: CASSLDRGPAFF. CDR3 sequence (DNA): TGTGCCAGCAGCTTAGACAGGGGTCCCGCTTTCTTT.

The CDR3, as DNA: TGCGCCAGCAGCTGGTCCGGGACTAGTGGTGAGACCCAGTACTTC. Residues: CASSWSGTSGETQYF. This chain joins TRBV5-1 and TRBJ2-5; 8 nucleotides agree with TRBD2. The CDR3 spans 15 residues. Trimming removed 3 bases from V and 5 bases from J; junction bases left unmatched: 9. The germline gives CDR1 SGHRS, CDR2 YFSETQ.

The V call is TRBV5-1, the J call TRBJ2-3; TRBD1 is a possible D gene (5 bases). The CDR3 runs to 18 residues. From germline, CDR1 is SGHRS and CDR2 YFSETQ. V lost 0 bases and J 1 base, leaving 18 bases between the germline ends. DNA of the CDR3: TGCGCCAGCAGCTTGGGATCGCAGGGCCGCCCAGGCACAGATACGCAGTATTTT. Its protein is CASSLGSQGRPGTDTQYF.

Comments on this clone: Distinct nucleotide sequences in the sample also encode this CDR3. This rearrangement joins TRBV19 to TRBJ1-1; 8 bases map to TRBD1. The junction had 2 bases not matched to a gene; V was cut back by 3 bases and J by 2 bases. The CDR3 consists of 14 residues. CDR1 and CDR2 from the germline V gene are LNHDA and SQIVND (reference sequence). The chain's CDR3 is CASSIQGANTEAFF. CDR3 DNA sequence: TGTGCCAGTAGTATTCAGGGGGCTAACACTGAAGCTTTCTTT. Supplemented by reference TRBV19 and TRBJ1-1, the full variable domain reads DGGITQSPKYLFRKEGQNVTLSCEQNLNHDAMYWYRQDPGQGLRLIYYSQIVNDFQKGDIAEGYSVSREKKESFPLTVTSAQKNPTAFYLCASSIQGANTEAFFGQGTRLTVV.

This rearrangement joins TRBV29-1 to TRBJ2-3; D unclear. The V and J ends lost 1 base and 7 bases respectively, with 15 bases between them. The germline V gene has CDR1 SQVTM and CDR2 ANQGSEA. This CDR3 has 14 residues. Here the CDR3 DNA reads TGCAGCGTTGAAGGGCCCCCGATCTCAAATACGCAGTATTTT. Encoded protein: CSVEGPPISNTQYF.

V is TRBV5-1 and J is TRBJ1-2; D is uncertain. V lost 4 bases to trimming and J lost 8 bases, with 18 bases between them. CDR1 is SGHRS and CDR2 is YFSETQ in the germline V gene. The CDR3 is made up of 14 amino acids. CDR3 DNA sequence: TGCGCCAGCAGCCTTCCCGCACCCCCTGAGGGCTACACCTTC. Translated, it gives CASSLPAPPEGYTF.

V gene TRBV27 combines with J gene TRBJ2-1, with 13 bases fitting TRBD2. Germline CDR1 and CDR2: MNHEY and SMNVEV (reference sequence). J lost 10 bases, V lost 2 bases, and 5 bases had no gene match. The CDR3 consists of 15 residues. The DNA of the CDR3 is TGTGCCAGCAGTTTAGTCGGACTAGCGGGAGACGAGCAGTTCTTC. This gives the protein CASSLVGLAGDEQFF.

J is TRBJ1-5 and V is TRBV10-3; possible D gene TRBD1, 5 bases. This CDR3 spans 15 amino acids. CDR1 is ENHRY and CDR2 is SYGVKD in the germline V gene. Trimming left V 0 bases short and J 5 bases short, with 11 bases between. In DNA, the CDR3 is TGTGCCATCAGTGAGTCTTGGGGAGGGGATCAGCCCCAGCATTTT. This encodes CAISESWGGDQPQHF.

This clone was seen a handful of times. The chain carries TRBV6-5 and TRBJ1-5, with unresolved D. This CDR3 contains 15 residues. CDR1 is MNHEY, CDR2 SVGAGI, per germline. The V end was cut by 8 bases, the J end by 4 bases, with 18 bases between. The DNA for the CDR3 is TGTGCCAGCCGGAGAGAAAAAGGAGGAAATCAGCCCCAGCATTTT. This sequence encodes CASRREKGGNQPQHF.

This rearrangement joins TRBV4-3 to TRBJ2-1; 13 bases map to TRBD2. V dropped 1 base and J dropped 6; count of bases not matched to a gene: 9. Germline CDR1 LGHNA, CDR2 YSLEER. This CDR3 comprises 18 residues. The CDR3 region has the DNA TGCGCCAGCAGCCAAGGGGTGGGGACTAGCGGGAATCCCAATGAGCAGTTCTTC. This codes for CASSQGVGTSGNPNEQFF.

The CDR3: CASSRGLAGSGHEQFF. For the CDR3, the DNA is TGTGCCAGCTCACGGGGACTAGCGGGCTCCGGGCATGAGCAGTTCTTC. This chain links TRBV18 with TRBJ2-1, with TRBD2 identical over 12 bases. This CDR3 is built from 16 residues. J was trimmed by 8 bases and V by 4 bases; bases with no gene match: 9. Germline V gene data show CDR1 as KGHSH and CDR2 as LQKENI. Full variable domain (missing parts from reference TRBV18 and TRBJ2-1): NAGVMQNPRHLVRRRGQEARLRCSPMKGHSHVYWYRQLPEEGLKFMVYLQKENIIDESGMPKERFSAEFPKEGPSILRIQQVVRGDSAAYFCASSRGLAGSGHEQFFGPGTRLTVL.

By share of the sample, this clone is medium-sized (0.01 to 0.1%). The chain recombines TRBV4-1 with TRBJ2-3; D unresolved. The germline V and J ends were trimmed by 4 bases and 1 base, with 12 bases remaining between them. The CDR3 loop spans 15 amino acids. CDR1 is MGHRA, CDR2 YSYEKL, per germline. CDR3 amino acids: CASSPNLRGTDTQYF. In nucleotides, the CDR3 is TGCGCCAGCAGCCCCAACCTCCGGGGCACAGATACGCAGTATTTT.

The DNA for the CDR3 is TGTGCCAGCAGTCTTGGGACAGGGAATGCCTATGGCTACACCTTC. Protein product: CASSLGTGNAYGYTF. The chain recombines TRBV6-5 with TRBJ1-2, with TRBD1 matching 9 bases. Trimming at V came to 5 bases and at J to 4 bases, leaving 8 bases not matched to a gene. Germline loops: CDR1 MNHEY, CDR2 SVGAGI. The CDR3 totals 15 residues.

This clone appeared a few times. J is TRBJ1-4 and V is TRBV14; TRBD1 matches 8 bases. Looked up from germline, CDR1 is SGHDN and CDR2 is FVKESK. CDR3 length equals 15 residues. After removal of 4 bases from V and 9 bases from J, the junction contained 10 bases not matched to a gene. CDR3 amino acids: CASSRSGTGGQKLFF. CDR3 DNA: TGTGCCAGCAGCCGATCCGGGACAGGAGGCCAAAAACTGTTTTTT.

This clone was detected a few times. The sample has other DNA sequences that encode this CDR3 too. V gene TRBV7-2 combines with J gene TRBJ2-7; 11 nucleotides align to TRBD2. The length of the CDR3 is 15 residues. With 1 base clipped from V and 3 bases from J, the junction kept 2 bases outside the gene matches. Germline loops: CDR1 SGHTA, CDR2 FQGNSA. CDR3 nucleotide sequence: TGTGCCAGCAGCTTAGGACTAGCGGGGCTCTACGAGCAGTACTTC. Its protein product is CASSLGLAGLYEQYF.

This sequence joins TRBV5-4 and TRBJ2-3; 12 bases align to TRBD2. The CDR3 runs 17 residues. CDR1 and CDR2 from the germline V gene are SGHNT and YYREEE (reference sequence). V lost 0 bases, J lost 6 bases, and 8 bases stayed unmatched. The CDR3, as DNA: TGTGCCAGCAGCTTGGTTCCTAGCGGGAGGGGGGCGGATACGCAGTATTTT. Amino acid sequence: CASSLVPSGRGADTQYF. The entire variable domain, with the rest obtained from reference TRBV5-4 and TRBJ2-3, is as follows: ETGVTQSPTHLIKTRGQQVTLRCSSQSGHNTVSWYQQALGQGPQFIFQYYREEENGRGNFPPRFSGLQFPNYSSELNVNALELDDSALYLCASSLVPSGRGADTQYFGPGTRLTVL.

The table lists this clone with a few counts. The V and J genes are TRBV7-2 and TRBJ1-1; tentative D call: TRBD1 (5 bases). Germline CDR1 reads SGHTA; CDR2 reads FQGNSA. The CDR3 length is 13 residues. V lost 1 base and J lost 4, with 7 bases in between. The DNA of the CDR3 is TGTGCCAGCAGCTTAGACAGGTCCACTGAAGCTTTCTTT. Amino acids: CASSLDRSTEAFF.

The genes are TRBV30 and TRBJ1-1; D gene unclear. The CDR3 extends over 11 amino acids. V dropped 4 bases and J dropped 3 bases, with 6 bases sitting between them. Germline V gives CDR1 GTSNPN, CDR2 SVGIG (reference sequence). CDR3 DNA: TGTGCCTGGATGCAGTACACTGAAGCTTTCTTT. It codes for CAWMQYTEAFF.

The V and J genes are TRBV28 and TRBJ1-2; D call uncertain. CDR1 is MDHEN and CDR2 is SYDVKM in the germline V gene. The CDR3 has 12 residues. Trimming removed 3 bases from V and 5 bases from J, with 7 bases in between. The CDR3 nucleotides are TGTGCCAGCAGTTTTAACGGGTATGGCTACACCTTC. Encoded protein: CASSFNGYGYTF.

V is TRBV19 and J is TRBJ1-5; D is unclear. CDR3 length: 18 amino acids. V lost 0 bases to trimming and J lost 0 bases, with 15 bases between them. Germline V lookup: CDR1 LNHDA, CDR2 SQIVND (reference sequence). The CDR3 region is CASSIDLEGFYSNQPQHF. The CDR3 DNA sequence: TGTGCCAGTAGTATAGATCTCGAGGGTTTTTATAGCAATCAGCCCCAGCATTTT.

The V gene is TRBV28, the J gene TRBJ1-5; weak D call: TRBD1 (6 bases). Germline V gene sequence: CDR1 MDHEN, CDR2 SYDVKM. V gave up 7 bases and J gave up 4 bases, with 20 bases separating them. The CDR3 is made up of 16 amino acids. CDR3 amino acids: CASTSPQGRGNQPQHF. Written as DNA, the CDR3 is TGTGCCAGCACTTCCCCACAGGGTCGAGGGAATCAGCCCCAGCATTTT.

V and J are TRBV2 and TRBJ1-5; perhaps TRBD1 as D (6 bases). Germline V gene sequence: CDR1 SNHLY, CDR2 FYNNEI. V lost 1 base to trimming and J lost 0 bases, with 16 bases between them. The CDR3 covers 18 residues. CDR3 sequence reads: CASSEEGVLSYSNQPQHF. The DNA for the CDR3 is TGTGCCAGCAGTGAAGAGGGGGTTCTCTCCTATAGCAATCAGCCCCAGCATTTT.

This chain links TRBV5-1 with TRBJ1-2; D is unresolved. The CDR3 extends over 16 amino acids. V was trimmed by 4 bases and J by 2 bases, leaving 18 bases between them. Germline V gives CDR1 SGHRS, CDR2 YFSETQ. CDR3 sequence reads: CASSRVTPEVNYGYTF. The CDR3 coding sequence is TGCGCCAGCAGCCGCGTGACTCCGGAGGTAAACTATGGCTACACCTTC.

The chain has TRBV14 and TRBJ2-7, with a possible D match to TRBD1 (5 bases). V lost 0 bases and J lost 5, with 20 bases in between. The CDR3 consists of 17 residues. Germline CDR1 SGHDN, CDR2 FVKESK. The CDR3 coding sequence is TGTGCCAGCAGCCAAGATCGGGTGGCAGGGTATTATCACGAGCAGTACTTC. Its translation: CASSQDRVAGYYHEQYF.

The J gene is TRBJ2-2, the V gene TRBV9; D gene ambiguous. The CDR3 is 13 residues long. Germline CDR1 is SGDLS and CDR2 is YYNGEE. V was shortened by 4 bases and J by 4 bases, with 8 bases between the two germline ends. The CDR3 region is CASSRSPTGELFF. Written as DNA, the CDR3 is TGTGCCAGCAGCCGTAGCCCCACCGGGGAGCTGTTTTTT.

CDR3 in amino acids: CASTTRGARDTGELFF. CDR3 DNA: TGTGCCAGCACCACTCGGGGGGCGCGGGACACCGGGGAGCTGTTTTTT. The V call is TRBV5-4, the J call TRBJ2-2, with D possibly being TRBD2 (7 bases). The CDR3 has 16 amino acids. The V gene's germline CDR1 is SGHNT and CDR2 YYREEE (reference sequence). The V and J ends lost 6 bases and 3 bases respectively, with 18 bases between them.

This chain connects TRBV7-6 to TRBJ2-6, with 10 bases matching TRBD1. The junction had 7 bases not matched to a gene; V was cut back by 4 bases and J by 1 base. The CDR3 is made up of 18 amino acids. Germline V CDR1 and CDR2: SGHVS, FNYEAQ. The CDR3 DNA is TGTGCCAGCAGCTCAAGGACAGGGGGGCTTTCTGGGGCCAACGTCCTGACTTTC. Its protein product is CASSSRTGGLSGANVLTF.